Following are 19 T cell receptor beta chains from one sample sequenced in a study of Graves' ophthalmopathy and Graves' hyperthyroidism. CDR3 regions of TCR beta were amplified from RNA transcripts. RT-PCR was first run with HTBI primers, then multiplex PCR in a second round. TCRdb processed the multiplex PCR reads anew with MiXCR; each CDR3 protein has one entry. The sample has over a million distinct CDR3 sequences; 35% to 40% are singletons. The specimen sequenced was peripheral blood or thyroid tissue (not recorded which). These TCRs come from an adult man with Graves' hyperthyroidism.

In its sample, this clonotype was seen a few times. This sequence joins TRBV7-8 and TRBJ1-1, with a weak D call TRBD1 (5 bases). Per the germline V gene, CDR1 is SGHVS and CDR2 is FQNEAQ. The germline V and J ends were trimmed by 9 bases and 5 bases, with 13 bases remaining between them. CDR3 length: 12 residues. CDR3 loop: CASSRRVTEAFF. The DNA for the CDR3 is TGTGCCAGTAGTCGCAGGGTAACTGAAGCTTTCTTT.

The V and J genes are TRBV7-6 and TRBJ2-7; 8 positions agree with TRBD1. This CDR3 is built from 13 residues. V was pared by 6 bases and J by 6 bases, with 7 bases of the junction left unmatched. Germline V gene sequence: CDR1 SGHVS, CDR2 FNYEAQ. CDR3 amino acids: CASSLIDRGEQYF. CDR3 DNA: TGTGCCAGCAGTTTGATTGACAGGGGCGAGCAGTACTTC.

There are a few counts of this clonotype. The chain has TRBV6-6 and TRBJ1-6; 8 bases align to TRBD1. CDR1 MNHNY and CDR2 SVGAGI come from the germline V gene (reference sequence). V lost 6 bases, J lost 10 bases, and 8 bases stayed unmatched. This CDR3 is 14 amino acids long. CDR3 nucleotides: TGTGCCAGCAGCAACGGACAGGGCAGGTCACCCCTCCACTTT. Residues: CASSNGQGRSPLHF.

This clonotype has a handful of counts. The chain joins TRBV2 to TRBJ1-6; D is ambiguous. V lost 6 bases and J lost 6, with 9 bases in between. This CDR3 comprises 13 residues. Looked up from germline, CDR1 is SNHLY and CDR2 is FYNNEI. The CDR3, as DNA: TGTGCCAGCAGGGTATCATCTAATTCACCCCTCCACTTT. It yields the protein CASRVSSNSPLHF.

The J gene is TRBJ2-1, the V gene TRBV19, with TRBD2 matching over 8 bases. Trimming removed 4 bases from V and 7 bases from J; junction bases left unmatched: 6. The germline CDR1 and CDR2 sequences are LNHDA and SQIVND (reference sequence). The CDR3 is 14 amino acids. The CDR3 nucleotides are TGTGCCAGTAGTACTAGCGGGCTCACTAATGAGCAGTTCTTC. It codes for CASSTSGLTNEQFF.

CDR3 in amino acids: CSVASDSVGSEKLFF. The CDR3 nucleotides are TGCAGCGTTGCCAGTGACTCGGTGGGAAGCGAAAAACTGTTTTTT. This chain joins TRBV29-1 and TRBJ1-4; D is unresolved. The V and J ends lost 4 bases and 8 bases respectively, with 20 bases between them. Germline values: CDR1 SQVTM, CDR2 ANQGSEA. CDR3 size: 15 residues. Full variable domain (rest looked up from reference TRBV29-1 and TRBJ1-4): SAVISQKPSRDICQRGTSLTIQCQVDSQVTMMFWYRQQPGQSLTLIATANQGSEATYESGFVIDKFPISRPNLTFSTLTVSNMSPEDSSIYLCSVASDSVGSEKLFFGSGTQLSVL.

This chain joins TRBV10-3 and TRBJ1-4; D unclear. Trimming took 2 bases from V and 10 from J, leaving 11 bases between them. The CDR3 has 13 residues. The germline V gene encodes CDR1 ENHRY and CDR2 SYGVKD. The CDR3, as DNA: TGTGCCATCAGTGAGGGCGCGTACGGAAAACTGTTTTTT. Amino acids: CAISEGAYGKLFF.

Ten or more counts support this clonotype. This rearrangement joins TRBV29-1 to TRBJ1-2; no definite D call. The CDR3 contains 14 residues. With 4 bases removed from V and 2 bases from J, the gap between germline ends came to 14 bases. Looked up from germline, CDR1 is SQVTM and CDR2 is ANQGSEA. The CDR3 is CSVGTGLRNYGYTF. CDR3 nucleotides: TGCAGCGTTGGTACGGGTCTGCGAAACTATGGCTACACCTTC.

The V call is TRBV9, the J call TRBJ2-5; D is perhaps TRBD1 (6 bases). V lost 4 bases and J 5 bases, leaving 15 bases between the germline ends. Germline assignment: CDR1 SGDLS and CDR2 YYNGEE. The CDR3 contains 14 residues. CDR3 sequence (DNA): TGTGCCAGCAGCCGGACAGCGGACGGCGAGACCCAGTACTTC. This translates into CASSRTADGETQYF. Variable domain in full (rest from reference TRBV9 and TRBJ2-5): DSGVTQTPKHLITATGQRVTLRCSPRSGDLSVYWYQQSLDQGLQFLIQYYNGEERAKGNILERFSAQQFPDLHSELNLSSLELGDSALYFCASSRTADGETQYFGPGTRLLVL.

This clonotype was detected ten times or more. This sequence joins TRBV6-2 or TRBV6-3 and TRBJ1-2, with D uncertain. Germline loops: CDR1 MNHEY, CDR2 SVGEGT. V was cut by 6 bases and J by 6 bases, with 17 bases left in between. The CDR3 sequence is 14 residues long. The CDR3 bases are TGTGCCAGCAGGAAGACGGAGTACCGTCATGGCTACACCTTC. Protein: CASRKTEYRHGYTF.

This clonotype was seen only a few times. V and J are TRBV6-2 or TRBV6-3 and TRBJ1-1, with a tentative D call TRBD1 (5 bases). V dropped 0 bases and J dropped 3 bases, with 11 bases sitting between them. The germline CDR1 and CDR2 sequences are MNHEY and SVGEGT. The CDR3 consists of 15 residues. The CDR3 loop is CASSYSGDEYTEAFF. CDR3 sequence (DNA): TGTGCCAGCAGTTACTCAGGGGATGAGTACACTGAAGCTTTCTTT.

The genes are TRBV4-3 and TRBJ2-2; 9 bases are shared with TRBD1. J gave up 1 base and V 1 base, and 4 bases lay outside the gene matches. The CDR3 contains 17 residues. Looked up from germline, CDR1 is LGHNA and CDR2 is YSLEER. The CDR3: CASSQVRQGVNTGELFF. As DNA, the CDR3 is TGCGCCAGCAGCCAAGTCCGACAGGGGGTGAACACCGGGGAGCTGTTTTTT.

This rearrangement joins TRBV29-1 to TRBJ1-5; D is perhaps TRBD1 (5 bases). This CDR3 spans 13 amino acids. The germline gives CDR1 SQVTM, CDR2 ANQGSEA. V was trimmed by 4 bases and J by 4 bases, leaving 11 bases between them. CDR3 coding DNA: TGCAGCGTTGCATACAGGACAAATCAGCCCCAGCATTTT. Translation gives CSVAYRTNQPQHF.

This clonotype was seen only a few times. This chain joins TRBV5-6 and TRBJ2-5; TRBD2 agrees at 8 bases. CDR1 SGHDT and CDR2 YYEEEE come from the germline V gene. The J segment lost 7 bases and the V segment lost 1 base, leaving 9 bases of the junction unmatched. The CDR3 runs 15 residues. CDR3 in amino acids: CASSLPSGSEGTQYF. The CDR3 nucleotides read TGTGCCAGCAGCTTGCCTAGCGGGTCCGAGGGGACCCAGTACTTC. The variable domain in full, completed from reference TRBV5-6 and TRBJ2-5, reads DAGVTQSPTHLIKTRGQQVTLRCSPKSGHDTVSWYQQALGQGPQFIFQYYEEEERQRGNFPDRFSGHQFPNYSSELNVNALLLGDSALYLCASSLPSGSEGTQYFGPGTRLLVL.

This clonotype was counted at least ten times. The chain couples TRBV7-9 to TRBJ1-1; 8 positions match TRBD1. The CDR3 spans 15 residues. The V segment lost 4 bases and the J segment 3 bases; nucleotides outside the gene matches: 7. The V gene's germline CDR1 is SEHNR and CDR2 FQNEAQ (reference sequence). CDR3 nucleotide sequence: TGTGCCAGCAGCTCCTCTCAGGGGGCTGACACTGAAGCTTTCTTT. As protein: CASSSSQGADTEAFF.

Details on this clonotype: A read error is possible here, since a much larger clone lies one base away. The rearrangement uses TRBV10-1 and TRBJ2-5, with 12 nucleotides matching TRBD1. This CDR3 spans 16 amino acids. Looked up from germline, CDR1 is WNHNN and CDR2 is SYGVQD (reference sequence). With 4 bases clipped from V and 4 bases from J, the junction kept 7 bases outside the gene matches. The CDR3 DNA follows: TGCGCCAGCAGTGGGCGCGGGACAGGGGGCGGAGAGACCCAGTACTTC. Residues: CASSGRGTGGGETQYF.

The V and J genes are TRBV30 and TRBJ1-2; D is perhaps TRBD1 (6 bases). Germline V gene lookup returns CDR1 GTSNPN and CDR2 SVGIG (reference sequence). Trimming stripped 6 bases from V and 10 bases from J, with 21 bases between. CDR3 length: 13 residues. Written as DNA, the CDR3 is TGTGCCTGCTTAAAAGCGGGGACACGGAACTACACCTTC. This sequence encodes CACLKAGTRNYTF.

Ten or more counts support this clonotype. CDR3 protein: CASSVSNYGYTF. Written as DNA, the CDR3 is TGTGCCAGCAGCGTCTCAAACTATGGCTACACCTTC. This sequence joins TRBV9 and TRBJ1-2; D gene unclear. Trimming stripped 2 bases from V and 2 bases from J, with 4 bases between. The CDR3 is 12 residues long. CDR1 is SGDLS and CDR2 is YYNGEE in the germline V gene.

The CDR3 loop is CASTTRRHLSSGNTIYF. The CDR3 coding sequence is TGTGCCAGCACTACCCGGAGACACCTATCCTCTGGAAACACCATATATTTT. The V gene is TRBV10-3, the J gene TRBJ1-3; D gene ambiguous. From germline, CDR1 is ENHRY and CDR2 SYGVKD. The ends were cut back, 10 bases at V and 0 bases at J, with 22 bases in the middle. The CDR3 consists of 17 residues.